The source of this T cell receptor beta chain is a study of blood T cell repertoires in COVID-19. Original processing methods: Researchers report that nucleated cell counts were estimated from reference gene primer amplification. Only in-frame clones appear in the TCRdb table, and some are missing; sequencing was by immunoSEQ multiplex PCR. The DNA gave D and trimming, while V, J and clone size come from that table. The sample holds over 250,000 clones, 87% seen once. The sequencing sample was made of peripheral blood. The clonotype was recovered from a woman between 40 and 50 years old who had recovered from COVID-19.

The CDR3 is CATSDNAGTGNQPQHF. CDR3 bases: TGTGCCACCAGCGACAATGCCGGGACAGGCAATCAGCCCCAGCATTTT. The chain joins TRBV24-1 to TRBJ1-5, with 7 bases fitting TRBD1. The CDR3 consists of 16 residues. Germline lookup yields CDR1 KGHDR and CDR2 SFDVKD. The ends lost 7 bases at V and 2 bases at J; junction bases unmatched: 10.